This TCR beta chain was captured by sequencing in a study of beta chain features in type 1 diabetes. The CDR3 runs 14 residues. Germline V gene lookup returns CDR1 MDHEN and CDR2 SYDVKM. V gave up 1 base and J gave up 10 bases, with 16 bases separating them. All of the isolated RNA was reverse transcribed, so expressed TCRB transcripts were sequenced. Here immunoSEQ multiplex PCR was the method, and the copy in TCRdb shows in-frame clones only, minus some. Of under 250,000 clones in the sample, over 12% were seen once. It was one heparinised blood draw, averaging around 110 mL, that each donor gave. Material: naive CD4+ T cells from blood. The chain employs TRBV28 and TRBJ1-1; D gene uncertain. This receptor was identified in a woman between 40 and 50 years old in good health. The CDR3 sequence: CASSLLNSRLRAFF. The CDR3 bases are TGTGCCAGCAGTTTATTGAACTCTCGGTTAAGAGCTTTCTTT.